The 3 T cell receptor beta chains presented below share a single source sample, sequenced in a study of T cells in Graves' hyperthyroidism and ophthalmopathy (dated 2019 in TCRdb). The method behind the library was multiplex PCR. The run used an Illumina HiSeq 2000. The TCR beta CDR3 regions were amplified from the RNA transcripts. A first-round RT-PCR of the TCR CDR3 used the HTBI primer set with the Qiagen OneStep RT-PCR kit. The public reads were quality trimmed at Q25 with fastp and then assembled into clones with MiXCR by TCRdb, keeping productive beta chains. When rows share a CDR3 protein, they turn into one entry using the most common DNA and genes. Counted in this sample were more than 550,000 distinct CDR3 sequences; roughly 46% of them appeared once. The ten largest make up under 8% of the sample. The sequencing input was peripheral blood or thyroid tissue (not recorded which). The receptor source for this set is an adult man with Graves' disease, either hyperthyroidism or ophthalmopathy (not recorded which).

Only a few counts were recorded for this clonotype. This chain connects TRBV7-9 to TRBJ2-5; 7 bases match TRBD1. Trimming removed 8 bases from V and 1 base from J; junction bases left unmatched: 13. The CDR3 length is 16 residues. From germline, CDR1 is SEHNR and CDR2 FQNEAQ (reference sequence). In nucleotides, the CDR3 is TGTGCCAGCGGGGAAGGGTTTCGGACAGGCCAAGAGACCCAGTACTTC. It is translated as CASGEGFRTGQETQYF.

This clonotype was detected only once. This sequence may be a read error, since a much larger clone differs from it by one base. CDR3 residues: CASSTLPGIQETQYF. CDR3 coding DNA: TGTGCCAGCAGCACCCTCCCCGGGATACAAGAGACCCAGTACTTC. This chain joins TRBV11-1 and TRBJ2-5; TRBD2 is a possible D gene (5 bases). Trimming removed 5 bases from V and 2 bases from J, with 15 bases in between. Germline V gene sequence: CDR1 SGHAT, CDR2 FQDESV (reference sequence). CDR3 length equals 15 residues. The whole variable domain, remainder taken from reference TRBV11-1 and TRBJ2-5, is EAEVAQSPRYKITEKSQAVAFWCDPISGHATLYWYRQILGQGPELLVQFQDESVVDDSQLPKDRFSAERLKGVDSTLKIQPAELGDSAMYLCASSTLPGIQETQYFGPGTRLLVL.

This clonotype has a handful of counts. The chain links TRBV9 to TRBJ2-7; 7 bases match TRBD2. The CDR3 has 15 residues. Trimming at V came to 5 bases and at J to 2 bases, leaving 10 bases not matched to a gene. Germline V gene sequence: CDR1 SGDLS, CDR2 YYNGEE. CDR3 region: CASSDPGGTAYEQYF. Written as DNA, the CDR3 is TGTGCCAGCAGTGACCCCGGGGGGACCGCCTACGAGCAGTACTTC. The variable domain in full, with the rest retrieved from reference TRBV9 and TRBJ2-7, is DSGVTQTPKHLITATGQRVTLRCSPRSGDLSVYWYQQSLDQGLQFLIQYYNGEERAKGNILERFSAQQFPDLHSELNLSSLELGDSALYFCASSDPGGTAYEQYFGPGTRLTVT.